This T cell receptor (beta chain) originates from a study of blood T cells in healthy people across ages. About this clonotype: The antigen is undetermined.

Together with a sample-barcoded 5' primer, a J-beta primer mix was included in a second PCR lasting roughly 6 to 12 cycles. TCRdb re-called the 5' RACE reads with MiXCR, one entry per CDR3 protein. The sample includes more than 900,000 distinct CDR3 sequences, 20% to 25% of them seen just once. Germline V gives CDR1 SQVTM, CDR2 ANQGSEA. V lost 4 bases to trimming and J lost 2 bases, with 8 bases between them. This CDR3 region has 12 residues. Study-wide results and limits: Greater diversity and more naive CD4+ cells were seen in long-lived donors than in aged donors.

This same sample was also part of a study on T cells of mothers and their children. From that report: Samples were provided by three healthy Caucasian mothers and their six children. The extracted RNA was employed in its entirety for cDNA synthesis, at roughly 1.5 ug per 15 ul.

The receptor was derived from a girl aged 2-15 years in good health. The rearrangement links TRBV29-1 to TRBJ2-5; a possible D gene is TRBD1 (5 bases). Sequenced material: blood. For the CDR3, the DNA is TGCAGCGTTGCTCGGACACAAGAGACCCAGTACTTC. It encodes CSVARTQETQYF.